Listed here is a single TCR beta chain. Its antigen is as yet unknown. This sample stems from a study of T cells in women clearing cervical HPV infection. Study results and caveats: Unknown T-cell numbers per sample may underlie the richness differences.

HPV was found by MY09/MY11 PCR and dot-blot genotyping. Libraries were prepared by immunoSEQ multiplex PCR; TCRdb keeps only in-frame clonotypes and omits some of them. This sample contains tens of thousands of clones. The receptor was isolated from a woman aged 18-70 years with a cervical HPV16 infection that either progressed to CIN3+ or cleared (not recorded which). The sequenced sample consisted of blood buffy coat.

Here the CDR3 reads CASSQARQGAYSYEQYF. The part of the CDR3 DNA that was read is TGCGCCAGCAGCCAAGCACGACAGGGGGCCTACTCCTACGAG. The chain recombines TRBV4-1 with TRBJ2-7; 10 bases match TRBD1. Read coverage stops 3 residues before the CDR3 terminus; the germline J gene supplies the remainder. CDR3 size: 17 residues. V shed 1 base and J 0 bases; nucleotides not matched to a gene: 6. Germline CDR1 is MGHRA and CDR2 is YSYEKL.